The clone carrying this TCR beta chain was counted between two and nine times. The antigen is unknown. The source of the sample is a study of T-cell memory formation after mild COVID-19. Background on the study: The study found TCR clusters largely donor specific.

Findings and limits, study-wide: From day 15 to 85, contracting clones were balanced between CD4 and CD8, whereas later expanders leaned toward CD4+. Second-wave clones peaking on day 37 lacked confirmed SARS-CoV-2 specificity. Cross-reactive memory apparently joined, as some responding clones appeared in pre-infection memory.

TCRdb processed the 5' RACE reads anew with MiXCR; each CDR3 protein has one entry. The profile covers 250,000 to 300,000 distinct CDR3 sequences, with about 16% appearing a single time and approximately 23% taken by the ten largest. V dropped 6 bases and J dropped 5 bases, with 19 bases sitting between them. The CDR3 covers 15 residues. V usage is TRBV12-3 or TRBV12-4 and J usage is TRBJ1-1; D is possibly TRBD1 (6 bases). The clonotype comes from a man aged 18 to 35 who had mild COVID-19 (a few samples of this study predate the infection). Cell type and time point are not known. The material sequenced was PBMCs or a T cell subset sorted from them (not recorded which). The CDR3 spells CASRPQRGGWTEAFF. DNA for the CDR3: TGTGCCAGCAGGCCCCAAAGGGGGGGCTGGACTGAAGCTTTCTTT.